This record looks at one T cell receptor (beta chain) sequence and its context. It was with a sample-barcoded 5' primer and a J-beta primer mix that a second PCR of about 7 to 12 cycles was run. TCRdb called the 5' RACE reads again in MiXCR, with one record for every CDR3 protein. The table lists approximately 800,000 distinct CDR3 sequences, around 36% of them singletons, with 13% in the top ten. Healthy Caucasian individuals from Russia aged roughly 6 to 90 served as donors. This sample was taken from a study of blood T cells in healthy people across ages. The sequencing input was blood. The receptor was derived from a man aged 18 to 30 in good health.

The DNA of the CDR3 is TGCAGCGTTGAATACGGGTTCTTAAAGTACTTC. Its protein product is CSVEYGFLKYF. The chain recombines TRBV29-1 with TRBJ2-5; D is ambiguous. CDR1 and CDR2 (germline): SQVTM, ANQGSEA. The CDR3 consists of 11 residues. The V gene lost 2 bases and the J gene lost 12 bases, with 13 bases spanning the gap.